These 21 T cell receptor beta chains share one sample of origin, sequenced in a study of blood T cell repertoires in COVID-19. Some clones are missing from TCRdb's copy, which holds only in-frame ones; the method was immunoSEQ multiplex PCR. The sample has around 77,000 clones, 82% seen once; the top ten hold about 19%. The sequencing sample was made of peripheral blood. The receptors originated from a human donor in a cohort sampled during active COVID-19.

The chain couples TRBV27 to TRBJ2-3; TRBD2 agrees at 10 bases. The CDR3 length is 16 residues. V dropped 7 bases and J dropped 3; count of bases not matched to a gene: 10. Germline V CDR1 and CDR2: MNHEY, SMNVEV (reference sequence). The CDR3 sequence: CASTSNSGGRTDTQYF. DNA for the CDR3: TGTGCCAGCACATCTAATAGCGGGGGGAGGACAGATACGCAGTATTTT.

The rearrangement uses TRBV27 and TRBJ2-7, with 13 bases fitting TRBD2. Germline CDR1 and CDR2: MNHEY and SMNVEV (reference sequence). This CDR3 has 17 amino acids. With 8 bases clipped from V and 0 bases from J, the junction kept 10 bases outside the gene matches. The CDR3 loop reads CASRGGLAGASSYEQYF. CDR3 DNA: TGTGCCAGCCGGGGAGGACTAGCGGGGGCCAGCTCCTACGAGCAGTACTTC.

This chain uses TRBV28 with TRBJ2-1; unclear D gene. The germline V gene encodes CDR1 MDHEN and CDR2 SYDVKM. The CDR3 totals 12 residues. Trimming took off 6 bases at V and 7 bases at J, with 10 bases between the two ends. The CDR3, as DNA: TGTGCCAGCAGCTCCAGGCTAAATGAGCAGTTCTTC. Protein product: CASSSRLNEQFF.

The chain employs TRBV6-1 and TRBJ2-7, with TRBD1 matching over 9 bases. The V gene's germline CDR1 is MNHNS and CDR2 SASEGT. With 2 bases clipped from V and 4 bases from J, the junction kept 6 bases outside the gene matches. This CDR3 is 15 amino acids long. CDR3 loop: CASSEFSGQGYEQYF. The CDR3 DNA follows: TGTGCCAGCAGTGAATTTTCGGGACAGGGTTACGAGCAGTACTTC.

The genes are TRBV30 and TRBJ1-6, with TRBD1 identical over 7 bases. In germline, CDR1 is GTSNPN, CDR2 SVGIG (reference sequence). This CDR3 has 14 residues. V trimming: 6 bases; J trimming: 10 bases; junction bases outside the gene matches: 12. The CDR3 sequence: CACVTRQGGSPLHF. Written as DNA, the CDR3 is TGTGCCTGCGTGACCCGACAGGGCGGCTCACCCCTCCACTTT.

The chain is built from TRBV3-1 (or the pseudogene TRBV3-2) and TRBJ2-7; no clear D gene. The length of the CDR3 is 13 residues. Trimming pared 1 base from V and 8 bases from J, leaving 12 bases between. Germline lookup yields CDR1 LGHDT and CDR2 YNNKEL (reference sequence). CDR3 residues: CASSQGALSKQYF. The CDR3 coding sequence is TGTGCCAGCAGCCAAGGGGCTCTTTCCAAGCAGTACTTC.

This chain joins TRBV29-1 and TRBJ1-1; D is undetermined. The V gene's germline CDR1 is SQVTM and CDR2 ANQGSEA. Trimming removed 4 bases at V and 2 bases at J, with 17 bases between. There are 15 residues in the CDR3. The CDR3 spells CSVVRFWQENTEAFF. As DNA, the CDR3 is TGCAGCGTTGTTAGGTTTTGGCAGGAAAACACTGAAGCTTTCTTT.

This chain joins TRBV25-1 and TRBJ1-4, with 7 positions matching TRBD1. J was trimmed by 5 bases and V by 3 bases; bases with no gene match: 6. CDR3 size: 15 residues. Per the germline V gene, CDR1 is MGHDK and CDR2 is SYGVNS. This CDR3 reads CASSDPQGLNEKLFF. CDR3 coding DNA: TGTGCCAGCAGTGATCCACAGGGGCTGAATGAAAAACTGTTTTTT.

The rearrangement uses TRBV10-3 and TRBJ2-6; maybe TRBD2 (6 bases). There are 16 residues in the CDR3. In germline, CDR1 is ENHRY, CDR2 SYGVKD. The V end was cut by 0 bases, the J end by 0 bases, with 6 bases between. CDR3 loop: CAISESGGSGANVLTF. In nucleotides, the CDR3 is TGTGCCATCAGTGAGTCCGGGGGCTCTGGGGCCAACGTCCTGACTTTC.

The chain uses TRBV10-3 and TRBJ2-7; 11 positions agree with TRBD2. Germline CDR1 is ENHRY and CDR2 is SYGVKD. Trimming cost V 9 bases and J 3 bases; bases outside gene matches: 13. This CDR3 comprises 16 residues. CDR3 residues: CAMRIAGGTHFYEQYF. The CDR3 DNA is TGTGCCATGAGAATAGCGGGGGGGACTCACTTCTACGAGCAGTACTTC.

In its sample, this clone was seen once. The chain recombines TRBV7-2 with TRBJ2-3, with TRBD2 identical over 11 bases. The CDR3 is 16 amino acids. V gave up 3 bases and J gave up 1 base; unmatched junction bases: 3. From germline, CDR1 is SGHTA and CDR2 FQGNSA. The CDR3: CASSLVSGGGTDTQYF. The CDR3 nucleotides are TGTGCCAGCAGCTTGGTTAGCGGGGGGGGCACAGATACGCAGTATTTT.

The chain uses TRBV19 and TRBJ1-5, with D unresolved. The CDR3 totals 13 residues. The V end lost 3 bases, the J end lost 7 bases, and 10 bases lay between the germline ends. CDR1 LNHDA and CDR2 SQIVND come from the germline V gene (reference sequence). The CDR3 protein is CASSIPGLQPQHF. Here the CDR3 DNA reads TGTGCCAGTAGTATCCCGGGTCTACAGCCCCAGCATTTT.

The rearrangement joins TRBV27 to TRBJ2-2; D is unclear. Trimming stripped 6 bases from V and 6 bases from J, with 17 bases between. The CDR3 runs 15 residues. Germline V CDR1 and CDR2: MNHEY, SMNVEV (reference sequence). The CDR3 region is CASSEELGLAGELFF. In nucleotides, the CDR3 is TGTGCCAGCAGCGAAGAGCTAGGATTGGCCGGGGAGCTGTTTTTT.

The V call is TRBV30, the J call TRBJ2-7, with a possible D match to TRBD2 (5 bases). Germline V gene sequence: CDR1 GTSNPN, CDR2 SVGIG (reference sequence). With 2 bases removed from V and 2 bases from J, the gap between germline ends came to 13 bases. The CDR3 is made up of 14 amino acids. The CDR3 is CAWSQGTGAYEQYF. The CDR3, as DNA: TGTGCCTGGAGTCAAGGAACCGGGGCCTACGAGCAGTACTTC.

The V and J genes are TRBV2 and TRBJ2-7; D is perhaps TRBD1 (6 bases). The CDR3 is made up of 14 amino acids. Germline V CDR1 and CDR2: SNHLY, FYNNEI. Trimming removed 3 bases at V and 3 bases at J, with 12 bases between. This chain's CDR3 is CASSEQGSYYEQYF. In nucleotides, the CDR3 is TGTGCCAGCAGTGAGCAGGGGTCTTACTACGAGCAGTACTTC.

CDR3 amino acids: CASSDETGKLFF. CDR3 coding DNA: TGTGCCAGCAGTGATGAGACAGGGAAACTGTTTTTT. The chain recombines TRBV2 with TRBJ1-4; 7 nucleotides match TRBD1. Trimming took 3 bases from V and 11 from J; bases not matched to a gene: 3. CDR1 is SNHLY and CDR2 is FYNNEI in the germline V gene. The CDR3 runs 12 residues.

The J gene is TRBJ2-3, the V gene TRBV7-2; maybe TRBD2 (5 bases). CDR1 is SGHTA, CDR2 FQGNSA, per germline. The V gene lost 4 bases and the J gene lost 7 bases, with 15 bases spanning the gap. The CDR3 spans 14 residues. The CDR3 DNA is TGTGCCAGCAGCTGGGCCGCGGGCCTTAATACGCAGTATTTT. It specifies CASSWAAGLNTQYF.

The J gene is TRBJ1-6, the V gene TRBV7-9; D remains ambiguous. Per germline, CDR1 SEHNR and CDR2 FQNEAQ (reference sequence). The CDR3 extends over 14 amino acids. V shed 5 bases and J shed 10 bases, with 15 bases lying between them. CDR3 sequence (DNA): TGTGCCAGCAGCCATATACGGGCGGGGTCACCCCTCCACTTT. Protein sequence: CASSHIRAGSPLHF.

The chain joins TRBV20-1 to TRBJ2-3, with D maybe TRBD2 (7 bases). Germline V gene data show CDR1 as DFQATT and CDR2 as SNEGSKA (reference sequence). V lost 3 bases, J lost 3 bases, and 16 bases lay in between. The CDR3 has 15 residues. CDR3 in amino acids: CSASPGGRGTDTQYF. The CDR3 nucleotides are TGCAGTGCTAGTCCCGGGGGGAGGGGGACAGATACGCAGTATTTT.

The chain carries TRBV4-1 and TRBJ1-4; the match to TRBD1 covers 8 bases. Germline CDR1 is MGHRA and CDR2 is YSYEKL. V lost 4 bases to trimming and J lost 2 bases; unmatched junction nucleotides: 9. This CDR3 comprises 17 residues. The CDR3 bases are TGCGCCAGCAGCCCCCTGAAAACAGGGGGGACTAATGAAAAACTGTTTTTT. The encoded protein is CASSPLKTGGTNEKLFF.

Details on this clone: This sample also contains other DNA sequences that code for the same CDR3. The chain has TRBV5-1 and TRBJ1-1; 7 bases line up with TRBD1. From germline, CDR1 is SGHRS and CDR2 YFSETQ. The CDR3 extends over 14 amino acids. Trimming at V came to 0 bases and at J to 5 bases, leaving 4 bases not matched to a gene. Here the CDR3 DNA reads TGCGCCAGCAGCTTGGGACAGGGAAGGACTGAAGCTTTCTTT. It yields the protein CASSLGQGRTEAFF.